This TCR beta chain is from a study of blood T cell repertoires in COVID-19. Study at large: Some COVID-19 samples were acute and others convalescent; all came from the United States, Italy and Spain.

The study counted Cohort 3 donors as recovered given two negative PCRs, clearance, or symptom resolution. Here immunoSEQ multiplex PCR was the method, and the copy in TCRdb shows in-frame clones only, minus some. The sample holds around 360,000 clones, 87% seen once. This CDR3 has 15 amino acids. Germline values: CDR1 ENHRY, CDR2 SYGVKD. The trim removed 6 bases at V and 2 bases at J, leaving 6 bases unmatched. Sequenced input: PBMCs or T cells enriched from blood (not recorded which). The clonotype comes from a woman aged 25-40 years who had recovered from COVID-19. V gene TRBV10-3 combines with J gene TRBJ1-1; 10 bases map to TRBD1. Written as DNA, the CDR3 is TGTGCCATCAGGCAGGCGACAGGGGGCAACACTGAAGCTTTCTTT. Amino acid sequence: CAIRQATGGNTEAFF.